A single sample gave rise to the 17 T cell receptor beta chains below, sequenced in a study of early T cells in non-severe SARS-CoV-2 infection. TCRdb analysed the 5' RACE reads with MiXCR anew, one entry per CDR3 protein. The data show just under 85,000 distinct CDR3 sequences, with under 11% seen just once and 8% to 8.5% held by the top ten. Sample: whole blood, taken at baseline. The receptors derive from an adult who was a healthcare worker with PCR-confirmed SARS-CoV-2 infection or an uninfected control (not recorded which).

J is TRBJ2-1 and V is TRBV12-3 or TRBV12-4, with no clear D. V was cut by 4 bases and J by 7 bases, with 20 bases left in between. This CDR3 has 16 amino acids. The CDR3 sequence: CASSSSGRFLGNEQFF. The CDR3 region has the DNA TGTGCCAGCAGTTCATCCGGTCGATTTCTGGGGAATGAGCAGTTCTTC.

The sample holds many counts of this clonotype. The CDR3 region has the DNA TGTGCCAGCAGCCCACCGGGACAGGGACGAAACACCATATATTTT. Translation: CASSPPGQGRNTIYF. The J gene is TRBJ1-3, the V gene TRBV7-2; 9 bases align to TRBD1. V lost 5 bases and J lost 5; bases outside the gene matches: 7. Germline-derived CDR1 and CDR2 are SGHTA and FQGNSA. This CDR3 is built from 15 residues.

The chain recombines TRBV7-3 with TRBJ1-1; D may be TRBD1 (6 bases). The germline gives CDR1 SGHTA, CDR2 FQGTGA. The CDR3 extends over 15 amino acids. V lost 5 bases and J 5 bases, leaving 18 bases between the germline ends. The CDR3 bases are TGTGCCAGCAGCCCCTCGGGACAACGCCTGACTGAAGCTTTCTTT. Its protein product is CASSPSGQRLTEAFF.

This clonotype was counted many times. The rearrangement joins TRBV5-1 to TRBJ2-7, with 7 nucleotides matching TRBD1. In germline, CDR1 is SGHRS, CDR2 YFSETQ. The CDR3 runs to 14 residues. V trimming: 3 bases; J trimming: 3 bases; junction bases outside the gene matches: 6. The CDR3 spells CASSSGQRIYEQYF. The DNA of the CDR3 is TGCGCCAGCAGCTCGGGACAGCGAATCTACGAGCAGTACTTC.

This clonotype was recorded many times. This chain uses TRBV10-3 with TRBJ1-5; 8 nucleotides align to TRBD1. Trimming removed 6 bases from V and 4 bases from J; junction bases left unmatched: 2. Per the germline V gene, CDR1 is ENHRY and CDR2 is SYGVKD. This CDR3 is built from 13 residues. The CDR3 reads CAISRGLNQPQHF. CDR3 nucleotide sequence: TGTGCCATCAGCAGGGGGCTGAATCAGCCCCAGCATTTT.

This clonotype occurred many times. The genes are TRBV20-1 and TRBJ2-3, with D perhaps matching TRBD2 (6 bases). V was trimmed by 3 bases and J by 3 bases, leaving 16 bases between them. Germline V lookup: CDR1 DFQATT, CDR2 SNEGSKA (reference sequence). The CDR3 contains 15 residues. The CDR3: CSASKGGIRTDTQYF. The CDR3 DNA reads TGCAGTGCTAGTAAGGGAGGTATTAGGACAGATACGCAGTATTTT.

In this sample, this clonotype turned up many times. The V gene is TRBV10-2, the J gene TRBJ1-1; D gene unclear. V was trimmed by 5 bases and J by 10 bases, leaving 20 bases between them. From germline, CDR1 is WSHSY and CDR2 SAAADI. This CDR3 contains 14 residues. The CDR3 loop reads CASSYKVRAVGAFF. The CDR3 DNA sequence: TGCGCCAGCAGTTACAAGGTTAGGGCCGTTGGAGCTTTCTTT.

In nucleotides, the CDR3 is TGTGCCAGCAGAACTGGGCTCCAAGAGACCCAGTACTTC. Translation: CASRTGLQETQYF. The V and J genes are TRBV13 and TRBJ2-5; D gene uncertain. CDR1 is PRHDT and CDR2 is FYEKMQ in the germline V gene (reference sequence). This CDR3 is built from 13 residues. Trimming took 6 bases from V and 1 from J, leaving 9 bases between them.

V is TRBV18 and J is TRBJ2-3, with 8 nucleotides matching TRBD1. The CDR3 covers 15 residues. With V trimmed by 3 bases and J by 2 bases, 4 bases remained unmatched. The germline gives CDR1 KGHSH, CDR2 LQKENI. For the CDR3, the DNA is TGTGCCAGCTCACCCCGACAGGGGAACACAGATACGCAGTATTTT. This translates into CASSPRQGNTDTQYF.

The genes are TRBV14 and TRBJ2-7; D not certain. The CDR3 runs to 15 residues. Trimming pared 3 bases from V and 0 bases from J, leaving 12 bases between. Per the germline V gene, CDR1 is SGHDN and CDR2 is FVKESK. As DNA, the CDR3 is TGTGCCAGCAGCCATGCCAGCTTGAGCTCCTACGAGCAGTACTTC. This codes for CASSHASLSSYEQYF.

This clonotype came up a few times. This sequence joins TRBV4-1 and TRBJ2-7; no definite D call. V was pared by 5 bases and J by 0 bases, with 11 bases between. The CDR3 covers 14 residues. The germline V gene has CDR1 MGHRA and CDR2 YSYEKL. The CDR3 coding sequence is TGCGCCAGCAGCTCAGACCTGAACTCCTACGAGCAGTACTTC. Translated: CASSSDLNSYEQYF.

This clonotype was seen a few times. The chain employs TRBV7-9 and TRBJ2-3, with 13 bases lining up with TRBD2. V shed 7 bases and J 0 bases; nucleotides not matched to a gene: 4. Germline CDR1 and CDR2: SEHNR and FQNEAQ (reference sequence). This CDR3 is built from 16 residues. CDR3 residues: CASTRLAGGSTDTQYF. The CDR3 region has the DNA TGTGCCAGCACCAGACTAGCGGGAGGTAGCACAGATACGCAGTATTTT.

This clonotype was recorded at least ten times. The V and J genes are TRBV7-9 and TRBJ1-1, with D hard to call. The CDR3 totals 11 residues. V lost 5 bases and J lost 8, with 9 bases in between. In germline, CDR1 is SEHNR, CDR2 FQNEAQ (reference sequence). CDR3 residues: CASSPDTEAFF. CDR3 sequence (DNA): TGTGCCAGCAGCCCCGATACCGAAGCTTTCTTT.

There are many counts of this clonotype. The chain joins TRBV19 to TRBJ2-5, with 13 nucleotides matching TRBD2. This CDR3 has 16 amino acids. Germline lookup yields CDR1 LNHDA and CDR2 SQIVND (reference sequence). After removal of 5 bases from V and 3 bases from J, the junction contained 6 bases not matched to a gene. The CDR3 loop reads CASSPSGTSGEETQYF. The CDR3 bases are TGTGCCAGTAGTCCCTCTGGGACTAGCGGGGAAGAGACCCAGTACTTC.

The chain uses TRBV5-6 and TRBJ2-2; D gene uncertain. This CDR3 is 14 amino acids long. Germline V gene data show CDR1 as SGHDT and CDR2 as YYEEEE. Trimming took off 0 bases at V and 4 bases at J, with 7 bases between the two ends. Here the CDR3 reads CASSLGPTTGELFF. Here the CDR3 DNA reads TGTGCCAGCAGCTTGGGGCCTACCACCGGGGAGCTGTTTTTT.

The V and J genes are TRBV14 and TRBJ1-1; the D is unclear. The CDR3 extends over 13 amino acids. Germline-derived CDR1 and CDR2 are SGHDN and FVKESK. V was cut by 5 bases and J by 4 bases, with 11 bases left in between. CDR3 residues: CASSKGRATEAFF. CDR3 DNA: TGTGCCAGCAGCAAGGGAAGGGCCACTGAAGCTTTCTTT.

This clonotype appeared a few times. V and J are TRBV18 and TRBJ2-7; maybe TRBD2 (5 bases). The CDR3 sequence is 15 residues long. Germline V gene lookup returns CDR1 KGHSH and CDR2 LQKENI. V lost 3 bases, J lost 0 bases, and 12 bases lay in between. CDR3 protein: CASSPERSRSYEQYF. Written as DNA, the CDR3 is TGTGCCAGCTCACCCGAGCGGAGTCGCTCCTACGAGCAGTACTTC. The whole variable domain, remainder taken from reference TRBV18 and TRBJ2-7, is NAGVMQNPRHLVRRRGQEARLRCSPMKGHSHVYWYRQLPEEGLKFMVYLQKENIIDESGMPKERFSAEFPKEGPSILRIQQVVRGDSAAYFCASSPERSRSYEQYFGPGTRLTVT.